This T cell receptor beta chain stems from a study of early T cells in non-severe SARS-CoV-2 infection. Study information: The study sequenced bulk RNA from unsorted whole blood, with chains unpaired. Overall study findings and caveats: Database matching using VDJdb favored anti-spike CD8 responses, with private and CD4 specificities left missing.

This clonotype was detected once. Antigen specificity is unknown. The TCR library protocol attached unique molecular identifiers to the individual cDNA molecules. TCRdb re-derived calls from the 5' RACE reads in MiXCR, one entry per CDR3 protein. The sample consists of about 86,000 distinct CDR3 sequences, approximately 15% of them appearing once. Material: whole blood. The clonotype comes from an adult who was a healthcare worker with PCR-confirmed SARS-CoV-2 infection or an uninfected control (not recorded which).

The CDR3 reads CASSAVDVSNQPQHF. Written as DNA, the CDR3 is TGTGCCAGCAGCGCCGTGGACGTTAGCAATCAGCCCCAGCATTTT. The chain is built from TRBV9 and TRBJ1-5; D call uncertain. The V gene's germline CDR1 is SGDLS and CDR2 YYNGEE. The CDR3 is 15 residues long. Between the trimmed V and J ends, which lost 3 bases and 0 bases, there was a span of 10 bases.